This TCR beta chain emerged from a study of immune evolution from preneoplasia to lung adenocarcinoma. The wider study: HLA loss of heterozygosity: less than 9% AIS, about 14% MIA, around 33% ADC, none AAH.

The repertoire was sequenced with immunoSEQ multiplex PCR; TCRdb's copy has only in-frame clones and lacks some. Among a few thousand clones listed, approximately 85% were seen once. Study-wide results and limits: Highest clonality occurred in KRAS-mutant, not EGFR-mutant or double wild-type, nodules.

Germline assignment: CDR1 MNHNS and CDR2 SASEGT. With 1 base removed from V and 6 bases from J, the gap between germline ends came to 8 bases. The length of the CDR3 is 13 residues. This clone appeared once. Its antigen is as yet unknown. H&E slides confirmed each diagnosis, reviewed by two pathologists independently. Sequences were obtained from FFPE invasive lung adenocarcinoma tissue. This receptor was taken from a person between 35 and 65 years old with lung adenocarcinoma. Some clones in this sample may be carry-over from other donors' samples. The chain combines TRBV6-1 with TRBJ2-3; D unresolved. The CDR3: CASSEGIRDTQYF. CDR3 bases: TGTGCCAGCAGTGAAGGAATCCGGGATACGCAGTATTTT.